This TCR beta chain was identified during a study of sequential checkpoint blockade in melanoma. Treatment here: randomized to nivolumab then ipilimumab (arm A) or the reverse (arm B). The CDR3 has 20 residues. CDR1 SGHRS and CDR2 YFSETQ come from the germline V gene. V shed 4 bases and J 0 bases; nucleotides not matched to a gene: 16. Measured with immunoSEQ multiplex PCR; TCRdb has only the in-frame clones, and not every one. The data hold nearly 2,500 clones, with 15% observed a single time. The receptor was derived from a human donor with melanoma. The chain is built from TRBV5-1 and TRBJ2-6, with 7 bases matching TRBD2. The source material was tumor tissue (inferred from file names), sampled from a patient given nivolumab and ipilimumab in sequence. The CDR3 DNA is TGCGCCAGCAGCACCAGACCACGAGCGGGGCCTCGCTCTGGGGCCAACGTCCTGACTTTC. This translates into CASSTRPRAGPRSGANVLTF.